This T cell receptor (beta chain) appears in the sequencing data of a study of naive and memory T cell subsets. Stated treatment: skin biopsy from PPD injection site in Mantoux-positive individual. A UMI-containing oligonucleotide was joined by 3' ligation to the TCR cDNA template. Concerning this clonotype: The junction and the germline gene differ at one end; a read error may be behind it.

The CDR3 length is 16 residues. In germline, CDR1 is SGHDN, CDR2 FVKESK. The SP2 primer and nested alpha and beta constant region primers amplified ligated cDNA in four rounds. TCRdb re-derived calls from the UMI-ligation and nested PCR reads in MiXCR, one entry per CDR3 protein. The sample carries 30,000 to 35,000 distinct CDR3 sequences, more than 6.5% recorded once. J is TRBJ2-1 and V is TRBV14, with D perhaps matching TRBD1 (6 bases). The receptor was derived from an adult in good health. The sequences come from skin, collected from a tuberculin skin test site. This CDR3 is CASCQSGTPVYNEQFF. The CDR3 DNA sequence: TGTGCCAGCTGCCAATCCGGGACACCAGTCTACAATGAGCAGTTCTTC.